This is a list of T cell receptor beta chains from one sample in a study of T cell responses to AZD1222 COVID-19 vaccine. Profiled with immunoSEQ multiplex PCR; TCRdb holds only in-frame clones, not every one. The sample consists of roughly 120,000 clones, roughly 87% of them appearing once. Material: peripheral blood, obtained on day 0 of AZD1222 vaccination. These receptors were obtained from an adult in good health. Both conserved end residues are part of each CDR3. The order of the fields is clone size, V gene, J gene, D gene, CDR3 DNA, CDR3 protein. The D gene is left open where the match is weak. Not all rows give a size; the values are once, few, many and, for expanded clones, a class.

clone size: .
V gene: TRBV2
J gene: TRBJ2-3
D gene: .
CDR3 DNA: TGTGCCAGAGGGACTCGCGGGAGCACAGATACGCAGTATTTT
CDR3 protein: CARGTRGSTDTQYF

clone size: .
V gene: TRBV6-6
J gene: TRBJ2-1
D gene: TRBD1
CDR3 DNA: TGTGCCAGCCGGGACAGGGATGACAATGAGCAGTTCTTC
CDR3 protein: CASRDRDDNEQFF

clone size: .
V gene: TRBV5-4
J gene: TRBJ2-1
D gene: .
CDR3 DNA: TGTGCCAGCAGCTTGCAGGGGGGTCTCTCCTACAATGAGCAGTTCTTC
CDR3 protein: CASSLQGGLSYNEQFF

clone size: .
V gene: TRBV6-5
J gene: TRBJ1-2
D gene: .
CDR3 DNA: TGTGCCAGCAGTATGGGAGGGCCCGATGGCTACACCTTC
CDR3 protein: CASSMGGPDGYTF

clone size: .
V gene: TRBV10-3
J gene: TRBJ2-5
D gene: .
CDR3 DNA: TGTGCCATCAGAGTCCGGGACATGGAAGAGACCCAGTACTTC
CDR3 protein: CAIRVRDMEETQYF

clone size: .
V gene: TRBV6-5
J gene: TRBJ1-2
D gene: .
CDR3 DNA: TGTGCCAGCACCGGGAAAATGAAAGGGGAAGGCTACACCTTC
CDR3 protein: CASTGKMKGEGYTF

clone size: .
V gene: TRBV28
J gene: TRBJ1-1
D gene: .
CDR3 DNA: TGTGCCAGCAGTTACGACAGAAGTGAAGCTTTCTTT
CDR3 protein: CASSYDRSEAFF

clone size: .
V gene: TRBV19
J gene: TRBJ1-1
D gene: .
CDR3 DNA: TGTGCCAGTAGAATACGGGCACGGACTGAAGCTTTCTTT
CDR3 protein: CASRIRARTEAFF

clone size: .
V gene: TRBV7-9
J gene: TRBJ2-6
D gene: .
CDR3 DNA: TGTGCCAGCAGCAAGGACCGAATGCTGACTTTC
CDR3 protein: CASSKDRMLTF

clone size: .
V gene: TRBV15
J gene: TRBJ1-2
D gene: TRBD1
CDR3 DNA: TGTGCCACCAGCAGGAGGGACAGCGAGAACTATGGCTACACCTTC
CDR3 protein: CATSRRDSENYGYTF

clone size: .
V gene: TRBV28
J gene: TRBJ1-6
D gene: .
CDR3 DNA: TGTGCCAGCAGCCGGGACTCCACTGGAAATAATTCACCCCTCCACTTT
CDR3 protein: CASSRDSTGNNSPLHF

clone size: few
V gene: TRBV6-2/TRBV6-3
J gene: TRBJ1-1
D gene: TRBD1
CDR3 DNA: TGTGCCAGCAGTTACCGAGACAGGGAGAACACTGAAGCTTTCTTT
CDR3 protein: CASSYRDRENTEAFF

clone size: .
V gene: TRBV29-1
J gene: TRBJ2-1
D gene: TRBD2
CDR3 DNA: TGCAGCGTTTTCGGACTAGCGGACAATGAGCAGTTCTTC
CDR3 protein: CSVFGLADNEQFF

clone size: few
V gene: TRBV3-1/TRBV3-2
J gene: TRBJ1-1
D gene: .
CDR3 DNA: TGTGCCAGCAGCCAGGGCGGCACTGAAGCTTTCTTT
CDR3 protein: CASSQGGTEAFF

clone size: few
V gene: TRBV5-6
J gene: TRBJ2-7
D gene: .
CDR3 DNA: TGTGCCAGCACCTCCCGGGGGTACGCCTACGAGCAGTACTTC
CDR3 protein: CASTSRGYAYEQYF

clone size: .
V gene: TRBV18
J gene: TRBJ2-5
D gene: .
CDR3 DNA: TGTGCCAGCTCACCGCCAGGCCAAGAGACCCAGTACTTC
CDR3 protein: CASSPPGQETQYF

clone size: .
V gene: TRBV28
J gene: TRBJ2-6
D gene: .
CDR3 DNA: TGTGCCAGCAGCGAAATAGGGGGATCTGGGGCCAACGTCCTGACTTTC
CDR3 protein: CASSEIGGSGANVLTF

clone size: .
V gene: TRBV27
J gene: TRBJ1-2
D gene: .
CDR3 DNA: TGTGCCAGCAGTTTTGGGGGTATTAACTATGGCTACACCTTC
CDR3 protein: CASSFGGINYGYTF

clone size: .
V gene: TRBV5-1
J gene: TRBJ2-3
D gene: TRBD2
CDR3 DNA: TGCGCCAGCAGCTCAACGAGCGGGAGAATGGGCACAGATACGCAGTATTTT
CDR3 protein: CASSSTSGRMGTDTQYF

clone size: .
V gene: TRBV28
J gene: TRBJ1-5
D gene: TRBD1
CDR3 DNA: TGTGCCAGCAGTTGGGCAGGGGGAACGAGCAATCAGCCCCAGCATTTT
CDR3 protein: CASSWAGGTSNQPQHF

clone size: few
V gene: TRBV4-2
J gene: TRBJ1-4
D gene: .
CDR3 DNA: TGTGCCAGCAGCCCGCAGAGCAGGGACCCGGTGGAAAAACTGTTTTTT
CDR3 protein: CASSPQSRDPVEKLFF

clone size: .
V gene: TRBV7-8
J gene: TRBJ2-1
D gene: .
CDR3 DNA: TGTGCCAGCAGCCCCCTAGCCTACGAGCAGTTCTTC
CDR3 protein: CASSPLAYEQFF

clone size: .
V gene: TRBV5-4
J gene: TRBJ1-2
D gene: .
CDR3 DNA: TGTGCCAGCAGCTTGGCAGGGTTCCGGGCCTATGGCTACACCTTC
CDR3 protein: CASSLAGFRAYGYTF

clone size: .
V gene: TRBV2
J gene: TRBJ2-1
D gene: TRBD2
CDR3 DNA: TGTGCCAGCAGAGCGCTAGCGGGGGCCTACAATGAGCAGTTCTTC
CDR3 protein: CASRALAGAYNEQFF

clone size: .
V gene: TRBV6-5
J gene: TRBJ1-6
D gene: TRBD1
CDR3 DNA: TGTGCCAGCACTGGGGATCAGGGGGGGTCACCCCTCCACTTT
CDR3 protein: CASTGDQGGSPLHF

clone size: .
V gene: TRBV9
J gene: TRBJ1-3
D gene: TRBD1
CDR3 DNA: TGTGCCAGCAGCGTAGGGGACAGCGGAAACACCATATATTTT
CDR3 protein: CASSVGDSGNTIYF

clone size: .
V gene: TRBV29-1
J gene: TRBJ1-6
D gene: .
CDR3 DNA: TGCAGCGTGAAGACCGGGACCAATAATTCACCCCTCCACTTT
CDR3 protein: CSVKTGTNNSPLHF

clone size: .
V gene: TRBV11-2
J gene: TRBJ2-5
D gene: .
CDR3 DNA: TGTGCCAGCAGTGAAACGTGGGTAGAGACCCAGTACTTC
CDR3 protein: CASSETWVETQYF

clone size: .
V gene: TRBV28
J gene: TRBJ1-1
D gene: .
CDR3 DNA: TGTGCCAGCGGGGGCGGAGGCACTGAAGCTTTCTTT
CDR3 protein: CASGGGGTEAFF

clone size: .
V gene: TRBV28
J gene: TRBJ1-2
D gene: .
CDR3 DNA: TGTGCCAGTCTTACCCCAGGGGTCTATGGCTACACCTTC
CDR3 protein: CASLTPGVYGYTF

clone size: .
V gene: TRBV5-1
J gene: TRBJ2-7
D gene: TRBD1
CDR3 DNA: TGCGCCAGCAGCTTGGTGGACAGGGTCTACGAGCAGTACTTC
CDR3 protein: CASSLVDRVYEQYF

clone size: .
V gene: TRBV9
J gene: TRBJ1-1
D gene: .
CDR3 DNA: TGTGCCAGCAGCCAAACTACAGCGGCCACTGAAGCTTTCTTT
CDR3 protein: CASSQTTAATEAFF

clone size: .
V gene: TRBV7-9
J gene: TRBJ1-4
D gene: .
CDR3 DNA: TGTGCCAGCACACGAACCGGAGCTAATGAAAAACTGTTTTTT
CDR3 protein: CASTRTGANEKLFF

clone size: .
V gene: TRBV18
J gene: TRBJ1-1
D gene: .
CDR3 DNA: TGTGCCAGCTCACCTCTTGACACGAACACTGAAGCTTTCTTT
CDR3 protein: CASSPLDTNTEAFF

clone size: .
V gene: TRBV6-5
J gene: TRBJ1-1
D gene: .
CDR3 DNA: TGTGCCAGCAGGCGGACGGGGAACACTGAAGCTTTCTTT
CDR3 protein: CASRRTGNTEAFF

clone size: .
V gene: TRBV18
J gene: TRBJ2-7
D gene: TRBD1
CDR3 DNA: TGTGCCAGCTCACCTCCGGGACAGGGAGGCGAGCAGTACTTC
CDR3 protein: CASSPPGQGGEQYF

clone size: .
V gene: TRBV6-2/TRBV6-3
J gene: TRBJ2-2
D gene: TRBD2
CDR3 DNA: TGTGCCAGCAGTAGAACCGGGACTAGCGGCACCGGGGAGCTGTTTTTT
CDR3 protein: CASSRTGTSGTGELFF

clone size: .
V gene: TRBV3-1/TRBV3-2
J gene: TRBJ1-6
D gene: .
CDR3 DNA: TGTGCCAGCAGCCAAGAATACCCAAAAAATTCACCCCTCCACTTT
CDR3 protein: CASSQEYPKNSPLHF

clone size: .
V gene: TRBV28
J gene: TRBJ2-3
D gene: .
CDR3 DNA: TGTGCCAGCAGTTCCGGGGGGCGGGCGGATACGCAGTATTTT
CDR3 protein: CASSSGGRADTQYF

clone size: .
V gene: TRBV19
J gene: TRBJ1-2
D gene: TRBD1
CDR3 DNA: TGTGCCAGTTCACCGGGACAGGACTATGGCTACACCTTC
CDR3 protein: CASSPGQDYGYTF

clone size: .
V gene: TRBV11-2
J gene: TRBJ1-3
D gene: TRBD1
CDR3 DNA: TGTGCCAGCAGACTTAGGACAGGGGTGGTCGGAAACACCATATATTTT
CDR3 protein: CASRLRTGVVGNTIYF

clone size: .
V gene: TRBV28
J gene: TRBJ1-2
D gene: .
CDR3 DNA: TGTGCCAGCAGTTTCGCTCGGGGCTATGGCTACACCTTC
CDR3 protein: CASSFARGYGYTF

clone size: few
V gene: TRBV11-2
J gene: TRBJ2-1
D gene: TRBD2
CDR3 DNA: TGTGCCAGCAGCCCCACAGAGCGGGGCTTCAATGAGCAGTTCTTC
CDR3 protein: CASSPTERGFNEQFF

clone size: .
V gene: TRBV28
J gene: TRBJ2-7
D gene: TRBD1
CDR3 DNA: TGTGCCAGCAGATCTACCGGACAGGGGGGGTACGAGCAGTACTTC
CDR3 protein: CASRSTGQGGYEQYF

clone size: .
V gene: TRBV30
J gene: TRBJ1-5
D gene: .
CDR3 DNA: TGTGCCTGGAGTGCCTCGGGGGTCAATCAGCCCCAGCATTTT
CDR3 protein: CAWSASGVNQPQHF

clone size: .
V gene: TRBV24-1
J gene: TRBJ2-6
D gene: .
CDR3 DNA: TGTGCCACCAGTGATTTGCTATGGGTTAGGGCAGCAAGTACATCTGGGGCCAACGTCCTGACTTTC
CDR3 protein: CATSDLLWVRAASTSGANVLTF

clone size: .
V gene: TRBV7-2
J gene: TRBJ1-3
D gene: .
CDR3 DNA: TGTGCCAGCAGCTCCTGGGTGGGGCTCGGAAACACCATATATTTT
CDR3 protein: CASSSWVGLGNTIYF

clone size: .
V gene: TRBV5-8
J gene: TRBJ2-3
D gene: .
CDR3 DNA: TGTGCCAGCAGCTTGGCGAGGGCCACAGATACGCAGTATTTT
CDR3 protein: CASSLARATDTQYF

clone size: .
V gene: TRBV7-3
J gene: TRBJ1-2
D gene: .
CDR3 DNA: TGTGCCAGCAGCGGGGCTAAGGGGCAGACAGGAGGCTACACCTTC
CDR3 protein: CASSGAKGQTGGYTF